This T cell receptor beta chain was identified during a study of shared clonotypes between healthy human individuals. Turning to the study itself: The study drew on two women and three men aged 18 to 49 as donors.

Concerning this clone: Its antigen is not known.

The CDR3 spans 17 residues. The J segment lost 0 bases and the V segment lost 4 bases, leaving 12 bases of the junction unmatched. The germline V gene encodes CDR1 SGHNT and CDR2 YYREEE (reference sequence). Regarding the study as a whole: Among a few donors, around 5% of naive CD4 clonotypes were found in common.

Using immunoSEQ multiplex PCR, the repertoire was profiled, and TCRdb retains in-frame clones only, with some absent. The sample lists over 2 million clones; under 95% were seen once. V usage is TRBV5-4 and J usage is TRBJ2-7, with 8 bases matching TRBD2. This receptor was identified in a man aged 18 to 29 in good health. Some clones in this sample may be carry-over from other donors' samples. Sequenced input: naive CD4+ T cells from PBMCs. Stated subset: CD45RA+ positively selected. CDR3 bases: TGTGCCAGCAGCAAGGCCGGGAGAGCGGGAGCCTCCTACGAGCAGTACTTC. This codes for CASSKAGRAGASYEQYF.